This TCR beta chain was captured in a study of cytomegalovirus exposure and HLA in healthy donors. Broader study findings: In a later analysis, several top co-occurrence clusters appeared linked to parvovirus B19, influenza, CMV and Epstein-Barr virus.

The ends lost 3 bases at V and 6 bases at J; junction bases unmatched: 5. The CDR3 spans 15 residues. The germline V gene encodes CDR1 KGHSH and CDR2 LQKENI. 13 Jbeta primers and 60 Vbeta primers were used for the PCR. Here immunoSEQ multiplex PCR was the method, and the copy in TCRdb shows in-frame clones only, minus some. Counted here are some 180,000 clones, more than 75% occurring once; the ten biggest clones make up approximately 1.4%. Concerning this clone: Its antigen is currently unknown.

The V gene is TRBV18, the J gene TRBJ1-1; 12 bases are a match to TRBD1. Sequenced sample: PBMCs. This TCR came from a man in his forties in good health and CMV-seronegative. The CDR3 sequence: CASSPGTGGYAEAFF. In nucleotides, the CDR3 is TGTGCCAGCTCACCCGGGACAGGGGGCTACGCTGAAGCTTTCTTT.